This entry concerns a single T cell receptor beta chain. The antigen remains unidentified. Assay used: immunoSEQ multiplex PCR; TCRdb lists only in-frame clones, some missing. The data contain over 25,000 clones, around 86% of them seen just once; the ten biggest clones take up approximately 0.43%. This sample's time point: cycle 4 day 1 (C4D1), after 6 weeks of nivolumab. Brentuximab vedotin exposure varied, and every patient relapsed after autologous stem cell transplantation. Starting with thawed PBMCs, CD4+ T cells were purified by magnetic negative selection. Relapsed/refractory classical Hodgkin lymphoma patients had complete, partial or progressive responses. The sample belongs to a study of PD-1 blockade in classical Hodgkin lymphoma. Study-level points and caveats: A significant rise in TCR diversity by C4D1 was seen for CD4+ but not CD8+ cells.

The CDR3 is 14 residues long. The germline CDR1 and CDR2 sequences are LNHDA and SQIVND (reference sequence). V was cut by 5 bases and J by 3 bases, with 11 bases left in between. The rearrangement joins TRBV19 to TRBJ2-1; TRBD2 might be the D (6 bases). The sequencing used CD4+ T cells from blood, collected before the fourth cycle of nivolumab. This receptor was obtained from a human donor with classical Hodgkin lymphoma. The CDR3 here is CASSWGEDYNEQFF. The CDR3 bases are TGTGCCAGTAGTTGGGGGGAGGACTACAATGAGCAGTTCTTC.